The 5 T cell receptor beta chains given below trace back to one sample, sequenced in a study of blood T cells in healthy people across ages. Then a second PCR, running roughly 6 to 11 cycles, was carried out with a sample-barcoded 5' primer and a J-beta primer mix. Via MiXCR, TCRdb re-called the 5' RACE reads, giving one row per CDR3 protein. Of approximately 670,000 distinct CDR3 sequences listed, about 43% were seen once; the top ten hold 25% to 30%. The specimen sequenced was blood. These receptors all stem from a man older than 75 in good health.

The genes are TRBV7-2 and TRBJ2-5; TRBD1 is a possible D gene (6 bases). The CDR3 is 13 amino acids. CDR1 and CDR2 from the germline V gene are SGHTA and FQGNSA. Trimming cost V 2 bases and J 11 bases, with 15 bases left between them. Here the CDR3 DNA reads TGTGCCAGCAGCTTACAGGGGAGACATGAGCAGTACTTC. As protein: CASSLQGRHEQYF.

J is TRBJ1-2 and V is TRBV7-2; no clear D gene. V gave up 5 bases and J gave up 7 bases, with 14 bases separating them. The germline gives CDR1 SGHTA, CDR2 FQGNSA. CDR3 length equals 13 residues. The CDR3 sequence: CASSVGRAGGYTF. The CDR3 DNA follows: TGTGCCAGCAGCGTAGGGAGGGCAGGTGGCTACACCTTC.

This clonotype has only one observation. The J gene is TRBJ1-5, the V gene TRBV20-1; D is uncertain. Germline CDR1 reads DFQATT; CDR2 reads SNEGSKA (reference sequence). The length of the CDR3 is 11 residues. Between the trimmed V and J ends, which lost 0 bases and 11 bases, there was a span of 8 bases. In DNA form, the CDR3 reads TGCAGTGCTAGAGATCGGACCGCCCAGCATTTT. This sequence encodes CSARDRTAQHF.

V gene TRBV9 combines with J gene TRBJ2-3, with 11 positions matching TRBD2. Germline lookup yields CDR1 SGDLS and CDR2 YYNGEE. The junction had 4 bases not matched to a gene; V was cut back by 0 bases and J by 1 base. The CDR3 covers 17 residues. As DNA, the CDR3 is TGTGCCAGCAGCGTAGCTAGCGGGGGGTGGGGCACAGATACGCAGTATTTT. Its protein product is CASSVASGGWGTDTQYF. Drawing the rest from reference TRBV9 and TRBJ2-3, the complete variable domain is DSGVTQTPKHLITATGQRVTLRCSPRSGDLSVYWYQQSLDQGLQFLIQYYNGEERAKGNILERFSAQQFPDLHSELNLSSLELGDSALYFCASSVASGGWGTDTQYFGPGTRLTVL.

The gene calls are TRBV12-3 or TRBV12-4 and TRBJ1-2; 9 bases align to TRBD1. CDR3 size: 14 residues. V lost 9 bases and J lost 8; bases outside the gene matches: 13. In DNA, the CDR3 is TGTGCCAGTACCGGCTTACAGGGGGCAGGAGGCTACACCTTC. The encoded protein is CASTGLQGAGGYTF.